Listed below are T cell receptor beta chains from one sample, sequenced in a study of blood T cells in healthy people across ages. TCRdb reprocessed the 5' RACE reads with MiXCR, giving one entry per CDR3 protein. Of around 1,100,000 distinct CDR3 sequences in the sample, roughly two fifths were seen once. Sequenced material: blood. The receptors shown here come from a man between 18 and 29 years old in good health. The CDR3 runs from the conserved cysteine through the conserved F or W. A D gene is named only where the DNA matches it firmly.

D,J,length,V,CDR3
-,TRBJ1-1,15,TRBV5-1,CASSLMGGEYTEAFF
-,TRBJ2-1,12,TRBV4-3,CASSQGGGEQFF
-,TRBJ1-2,16,TRBV6-2/TRBV6-3,CASSYSTRRESWGYTF
-,TRBJ2-1,16,TRBV4-1,CASSQKRPSSYNEQFF
-,TRBJ2-7,15,TRBV20-1,CSARSRTESSYEQYF
-,TRBJ2-1,15,TRBV7-2,CASSLDLASYNEQFF
-,TRBJ1-4,16,TRBV20-1,CSASSVTGFENEKLFF
TRBD1,TRBJ1-6,16,TRBV9,CASRPGTEIGNSPLHF
-,TRBJ2-5,16,TRBV3-1,CASSQGMVARTAEQYF
-,TRBJ1-1,12,TRBV20-1,CRTRGGDTEAFF
-,TRBJ1-2,13,TRBV6-2/TRBV6-3,CASSRVQSYGYTF
TRBD2,TRBJ2-7,17,TRBV5-1,CASSLPGGGETTYEQYF
-,TRBJ1-5,14,TRBV12-3/TRBV12-4,CASSKEYSNQPQHF
-,TRBJ2-5,16,TRBV21-1,CASSKAATLGQETQYF
-,TRBJ1-4,15,TRBV12-3/TRBV12-4,CASRGAAAGNEKLFF
-,TRBJ1-1,15,TRBV20-1,CSARDRDFMNTEAFF
TRBD1,TRBJ2-7,15,TRBV7-9,CASSQGTGDIYEQYF
-,TRBJ2-1,15,TRBV10-3,CAISEGRSSHNEQFF
-,TRBJ2-1,18,TRBV2,CTSSDWASIKRSDNEQFF
TRBD1,TRBJ1-4,14,TRBV30,CAWAGTATNEKLFF
-,TRBJ2-3,11,TRBV3-1,CASSAQWSLYF
-,-,16,TRBV6-2/TRBV6-3,CASSYSPWRSSYEQYF
-,TRBJ2-3,12,TRBV2,CASRAGPDTQYF
-,TRBJ1-4,13,TRBV7-3,CASSPVAGEKLFF
-,TRBJ2-4,15,TRBV7-9,CASSFSEAAKNIQYF
-,TRBJ2-4,16,TRBV6-2/TRBV6-3,CASSSWTDAAKNIQYF
-,TRBJ1-1,15,TRBV4-1,CASSQVVLPNTEAFF
TRBD1,TRBJ2-2,16,TRBV7-9,CASSSPRTGNTGELFF
-,TRBJ1-1,14,TRBV12-3/TRBV12-4,CASSYGASGTEAFF
-,TRBJ1-2,14,TRBV7-9,CASSLPGEIYGYTF
-,TRBJ2-3,17,TRBV21-1,CASSKGLGTSGTDTQYF
-,TRBJ2-2,17,TRBV7-7,CASSERGDKSYTGELFF
TRBD2,TRBJ2-1,17,TRBV9,CASSSPRTSGSYNEQFF
-,TRBJ2-7,13,TRBV20-1,CSAKSLSSYEQYF
-,TRBJ2-5,15,TRBV28,CASSPDFGGKETQYF
-,TRBJ1-1,15,TRBV20-1,CSASGVIDLNTEAFF
TRBD1,TRBJ1-1,14,TRBV7-2,CASSFRDRNTEAFF
TRBD1,-,13,TRBV3-1,CASSAGTVSEQYF
-,TRBJ1-5,13,TRBV7-2,CASSSRGVQPQHF
-,TRBJ1-1,14,TRBV5-1,CASSQPTEGGEAFF
-,TRBJ2-7,14,TRBV6-2/TRBV6-3,CASSHGPSSYEQYF
-,TRBJ1-1,13,TRBV7-2,CAGSLSPNTEAFF
-,TRBJ1-1,13,TRBV25-1,CASSKRHDTEAFF
TRBD1,TRBJ1-2,18,TRBV4-1,CASSQDLDRSSANYGYTF
TRBD2,TRBJ2-3,20,TRBV7-2,CASSPTSSKRGAPSTDTQYF
-,TRBJ1-1,12,TRBV20-1,CSADVTGSEAFF
-,TRBJ1-5,13,TRBV28,CASSGKDFQPQHF
-,TRBJ2-3,15,TRBV4-1,CASSQDAPFTDTQYF
TRBD1,TRBJ1-5,13,TRBV2,CASSGAGGRTQHF
-,TRBJ1-1,13,TRBV12-3/TRBV12-4,CASSPSGFEMAFF
-,-,14,TRBV12-3/TRBV12-4,CASSSTGAKETQYF
-,TRBJ1-1,16,TRBV27,CASSLSRAGMNTEAFF
-,TRBJ1-1,15,TRBV3-1,CASRPRGRRDTEAFF
-,TRBJ2-2,17,TRBV27,CASSRVGGASSTGELFF
TRBD1,TRBJ2-1,13,TRBV2,CASTMDRGGEQFF
TRBD1,TRBJ2-1,16,TRBV4-1,CASSPQGRATYNEQFF
TRBD1,TRBJ2-2,16,TRBV28,CASSPNEFDRAGELFF
-,TRBJ1-1,14,TRBV29-1,CSVVPRDWATEAFF
-,TRBJ2-3,15,TRBV13,CASSRQPDRGDTQYF
-,TRBJ2-2,16,TRBV2,CASSWDTRENTGELFF